Presented here are 8 T cell receptor beta chains from one specimen sequenced in a study of CD8 T cells in ankylosing spondylitis. Study outcomes and limitations: Blood of patients with ankylosing spondylitis appeared to be characterized by a TCR beta motif of roughly eight highly homologous variants.

These receptors' targets are unknown. Via MiXCR, TCRdb re-called the 5' RACE reads, giving one row per CDR3 protein. Of fewer than 400,000 distinct CDR3 sequences in the sample, about a fifth were seen once. Material: blood, either unsorted or a sorted T cell fraction (not recorded which). The receptors shown here come from a male donor with ankylosing spondylitis.

The chain has TRBV7-6 and TRBJ2-3; no firm D call. The CDR3 covers 13 residues. V was cut by 1 base and J by 6 bases, with 8 bases left in between. Germline lookup yields CDR1 SGHVS and CDR2 FNYEAQ. The CDR3: CASSLVSLDTQYF. The DNA for the CDR3 is TGTGCCAGCAGCTTAGTGAGTCTCGATACGCAGTATTTT.

This clonotype was seen only a few times. This sequence joins TRBV5-1 and TRBJ1-4, with D tentatively TRBD1 (5 bases). This CDR3 has 17 residues. The germline V gene encodes CDR1 SGHRS and CDR2 YFSETQ. V was shortened by 5 bases and J by 6 bases, with 23 bases between the two germline ends. This CDR3 reads CASRNGRTTAQDEKLFF. The CDR3 bases are TGCGCCAGCAGAAATGGACGGACTACTGCACAGGATGAAAAACTGTTTTTT. The whole variable domain, remainder taken from reference TRBV5-1 and TRBJ1-4, is KAGVTQTPRYLIKTRGQQVTLSCSPISGHRSVSWYQQTPGQGLQFLFEYFSETQRNKGNFPGRFSGRQFSNSRSEMNVSTLELGDSALYLCASRNGRTTAQDEKLFFGSGTQLSVL.

This clonotype was observed a handful of times. The chain employs TRBV3-1 and TRBJ1-2, with TRBD1 as a possible D gene (5 bases). V was shortened by 1 base and J by 3 bases, with 9 bases between the two germline ends. The CDR3 spans 14 residues. The germline gives CDR1 LGHDT, CDR2 YNNKEL (reference sequence). The CDR3 region is CASSQGRAHYGYTF. CDR3 DNA sequence: TGTGCCAGCAGCCAAGGCAGGGCGCACTATGGCTACACCTTC.

The chain recombines TRBV15 with TRBJ1-1, with D possibly TRBD1 on 5 matching bases. With 3 bases removed from V and 10 bases from J, the gap between germline ends came to 18 bases. This CDR3 region has 14 residues. Germline loops: CDR1 LNHNV, CDR2 YYDKDF (reference sequence). CDR3 DNA: TGTGCCACCAGCAGTAACACGGCCGGGACCTCAGCTTTCTTT. It is translated as CATSSNTAGTSAFF.

The genes are TRBV20-1 and TRBJ2-7; unclear D gene. Looked up from germline, CDR1 is DFQATT and CDR2 is SNEGSKA (reference sequence). Between the trimmed V and J ends, which lost 5 bases and 0 bases, there was a span of 11 bases. CDR3 size: 13 residues. The CDR3 is CSAPPPASYEQYF. Written as DNA, the CDR3 is TGCAGTGCTCCCCCACCAGCCTCCTACGAGCAGTACTTC.

The chain employs TRBV9 and TRBJ2-2; D perhaps matches TRBD1 (5 bases). From germline, CDR1 is SGDLS and CDR2 YYNGEE. The germline V and J ends were trimmed by 2 bases and 3 bases, with 17 bases remaining between them. The CDR3 contains 17 residues. CDR3 amino acids: CASSVKPTGGYTGELFF. As DNA, the CDR3 is TGTGCCAGCAGCGTGAAACCCACAGGTGGTTACACCGGGGAGCTGTTTTTT.

The genes are TRBV5-1 and TRBJ2-1; no clear D gene. This CDR3 spans 15 amino acids. Germline V gene sequence: CDR1 SGHRS, CDR2 YFSETQ. V dropped 4 bases and J dropped 11 bases, with 22 bases sitting between them. In DNA form, the CDR3 reads TGCGCCAGCAGCCCCCCACGCGGTAGGAGCCCCAAGCAGTTCTTC. This codes for CASSPPRGRSPKQFF.

The CDR3 protein is CSASHRGAETQYF. CDR3 DNA: TGCAGTGCTAGCCACAGGGGGGCAGAGACCCAGTACTTC. J is TRBJ2-5 and V is TRBV20-1; 8 bases agree with TRBD1. V gave up 3 bases and J gave up 4 bases; unmatched junction bases: 4. The CDR3 extends over 13 amino acids. CDR1 is DFQATT, CDR2 SNEGSKA, per germline (reference sequence).